The 18 T cell receptor beta chains listed next were all sequenced from one sample in a study of PD-L1 blockade in urothelial cancer (dated by TCRdb to about 2017). The library was obtained by the immunoSEQ multiplex PCR assay. TCRdb re-hosts the immuneACCESS table, in-frame sequences only. Its copies lack some clones; in the studies checked, an unresolved V gene accounts for under half of them, and the cause for the rest is not known. The sample table holds more than 70,000 clones, of which roughly nine tenths were seen once. Roughly 3.4% of the sample is taken by the ten largest. Specimen: PBMCs, collected around atezolizumab (anti-PD-L1) treatment. These receptors all stem from a man in his sixties with urothelial cancer.

The J gene is TRBJ2-1, the V gene TRBV4-2; 9 bases map to TRBD2. Germline V gene sequence: CDR1 LGHNA, CDR2 YNFKEQ. The CDR3 totals 15 residues. V trimming: 1 base; J trimming: 7 bases; junction bases outside the gene matches: 5. CDR3 sequence: CASSQVAGVENEQFF. In DNA, the CDR3 is TGTGCCAGCAGCCAAGTAGCGGGAGTGGAAAATGAGCAGTTCTTC.

The chain combines TRBV5-4 with TRBJ2-1; 11 nucleotides align to TRBD1. This CDR3 contains 15 residues. The V segment lost 4 bases and the J segment 8 bases; nucleotides outside the gene matches: 8. Germline CDR1 is SGHNT and CDR2 is YYREEE (reference sequence). The CDR3 loop reads CASSTDRGRFDEQFF. In DNA, the CDR3 is TGTGCCAGCAGCACGGACAGGGGGCGTTTCGATGAGCAGTTCTTC.

In its sample, this clone was seen once. The chain couples TRBV29-1 to TRBJ1-1; TRBD1 agrees at 10 bases. Germline loops: CDR1 SQVTM, CDR2 ANQGSEA. The CDR3 loop spans 14 amino acids. V lost 4 bases to trimming and J lost 2 bases; unmatched junction nucleotides: 4. The CDR3 bases are TGCAGCGTTGTGACAGGGGGCCGAAACACTGAAGCTTTCTTT. Residues: CSVVTGGRNTEAFF. The variable domain in full, with the rest retrieved from reference TRBV29-1 and TRBJ1-1, is SAVISQKPSRDICQRGTSLTIQCQVDSQVTMMFWYRQQPGQSLTLIATANQGSEATYESGFVIDKFPISRPNLTFSTLTVSNMSPEDSSIYLCSVVTGGRNTEAFFGQGTRLTVV.

The gene calls are TRBV7-2 and TRBJ1-2, with D possibly being TRBD1 (5 bases). The germline gives CDR1 SGHTA, CDR2 FQGNSA. The CDR3 covers 13 residues. V was pared by 5 bases and J by 4 bases, with 11 bases between. CDR3 in DNA: TGTGCCAGCAGCCCCGACAGTGGCTATGGCTACACCTTC. Translating it yields CASSPDSGYGYTF.

The J gene is TRBJ2-7, the V gene TRBV21-1; the table calls TRBD1, which could not be checked here. TRBV21-1 is a pseudogene locus. This CDR3 has 17 residues. CDR3 loop: CASSKGWTGVSTDEQYF. The CDR3 region has the DNA TGTGCCAGCAGCAAAGGTTGGACAGGGGTAAGTACCGACGAGCAGTACTTC.

The V call is TRBV5-5, the J call TRBJ1-2; 9 nucleotides match TRBD1. The germline gives CDR1 SGHKS, CDR2 YYEKEE (reference sequence). There are 13 residues in the CDR3. J was trimmed by 7 bases and V by 4 bases; bases with no gene match: 5. The CDR3 protein is CASSVQGAGGYTF. CDR3 bases: TGTGCCAGCAGCGTACAGGGGGCCGGTGGCTACACCTTC. Together with reference TRBV5-5 and TRBJ1-2, the CDR3 gives the full variable domain: DAGVTQSPTHLIKTRGQQVTLRCSPISGHKSVSWYQQVLGQGPQFIFQYYEKEERGRGNFPDRFSARQFPNYSSELNVNALLLGDSALYLCASSVQGAGGYTFGSGTRLTVV.

The genes are TRBV11-3 and TRBJ2-2; TRBD1 is a possible D gene (6 bases). The CDR3 has 13 amino acids. Germline assignment: CDR1 SGHNT and CDR2 YENEEA. The ends were cut back, 5 bases at V and 7 bases at J, with 11 bases in the middle. CDR3 amino acids: CASSRTVVGELFF. CDR3 DNA: TGTGCCAGCAGCCGGACAGTGGTCGGGGAGCTGTTTTTT.

The chain joins TRBV25-1 to TRBJ1-1; possibly TRBD1 for D (5 bases). Per the germline V gene, CDR1 is MGHDK and CDR2 is SYGVNS. CDR3 length equals 14 residues. The ends were cut back, 2 bases at V and 3 bases at J, with 10 bases in the middle. The DNA of the CDR3 is TGTGCCAGCAGTGAACAGGGTTTAGACACTGAAGCTTTCTTT. Amino acids: CASSEQGLDTEAFF.

The chain carries TRBV7-6 and TRBJ2-2; 10 bases align to TRBD1. The ends lost 5 bases at V and 5 bases at J; junction bases unmatched: 5. The CDR3 consists of 15 residues. The germline CDR1 and CDR2 sequences are SGHVS and FNYEAQ. The CDR3, as DNA: TGTGCCAGCAGCGCCGGACAGGGGGTAACCGGGGAGCTGTTTTTT. Translated: CASSAGQGVTGELFF.

The chain uses TRBV5-1 and TRBJ2-7, with D perhaps matching TRBD2 (5 bases). With 0 bases removed from V and 2 bases from J, the gap between germline ends came to 15 bases. There are 16 residues in the CDR3. Germline V gives CDR1 SGHRS, CDR2 YFSETQ. CDR3 protein: CASSLEVPGFPYEQYF. The CDR3 nucleotides read TGCGCCAGCAGCTTGGAGGTTCCGGGGTTCCCCTACGAGCAGTACTTC.

The chain recombines TRBV18 with TRBJ1-1; no clear D. Trimming pared 1 base from V and 1 base from J, leaving 4 bases between. The CDR3 covers 13 residues. CDR1 KGHSH and CDR2 LQKENI come from the germline V gene. In DNA, the CDR3 is TGTGCCAGCTCACCACTTCAGAACACTGAAGCTTTCTTT. It codes for CASSPLQNTEAFF.

This clone was seen a single time. The chain carries TRBV6-5 and TRBJ2-6; D is unclear. This CDR3 has 15 residues. CDR1 is MNHEY and CDR2 is SVGAGI in the germline V gene. Trimming removed 2 bases from V and 0 bases from J, with 5 bases in between. CDR3 nucleotide sequence: TGTGCCAGCAGTTACGCCAGCTCTGGGGCCAACGTCCTGACTTTC. Amino acids: CASSYASSGANVLTF.

This clone was detected only once. This chain connects TRBV9 to TRBJ2-7, with D possibly matching TRBD2 (6 bases). The CDR3 has 15 residues. The germline V gene has CDR1 SGDLS and CDR2 YYNGEE. Between the trimmed V and J ends, which lost 3 bases and 4 bases, there was a span of 17 bases. CDR3 sequence reads: CASSEGTGTLYEQYF. The CDR3 DNA is TGTGCCAGCAGCGAGGGTACCGGGACTCTGTACGAGCAGTACTTC.

The rearrangement joins TRBV7-9 to TRBJ2-7; 9 bases fit TRBD1. The V gene's germline CDR1 is SEHNR and CDR2 FQNEAQ (reference sequence). V lost 4 bases to trimming and J lost 6 bases; unmatched junction nucleotides: 7. CDR3 size: 14 residues. CDR3 nucleotides: TGTGCCAGCAGCTCGCCGGGACAGGGAGGCGAGCAGTACTTC. Residues: CASSSPGQGGEQYF. Full variable domain (rest looked up from reference TRBV7-9 and TRBJ2-7): DTGVSQNPRHKITKRGQNVTFRCDPISEHNRLYWYRQTLGQGPEFLTYFQNEAQLEKSRLLSDRFSAERPKGSFSTLEIQRTEQGDSAMYLCASSSPGQGGEQYFGPGTRLTVT.

Comment on this clone: A junction boundary mismatches the germline segment, possibly from a read error. The chain links TRBV10-3 to TRBJ2-7; 9 positions match TRBD1. CDR1 is ENHRY and CDR2 is SYGVKD in the germline V gene. The CDR3 contains 14 residues. The CDR3 spells CAIREEGQGYEQYF. The CDR3 coding sequence is TGTGCCATCCGTGAGGAGGGACAGGGCTACGAGCAGTACTTC.

The chain is built from TRBV27 and TRBJ2-7, with D tentatively TRBD2 (6 bases). This CDR3 region has 16 residues. From germline, CDR1 is MNHEY and CDR2 SMNVEV (reference sequence). The V gene lost 5 bases and the J gene lost 2 bases, with 19 bases spanning the gap. The DNA for the CDR3 is TGTGCCAGCAGTACCCTACCGGGAGAGACAACCTACGAGCAGTACTTC. As protein: CASSTLPGETTYEQYF.

The chain combines TRBV5-1 with TRBJ2-3; D might be TRBD2 (6 bases). Trimming left V 4 bases short and J 11 bases short, with 17 bases between. The CDR3 spans 13 residues. Germline V gene data show CDR1 as SGHRS and CDR2 as YFSETQ. The CDR3 DNA is TGCGCCAGCAGCGACACCGCGGGACTGTTGCAGTATTTT. Translated, it gives CASSDTAGLLQYF.

The chain carries TRBV25-1 and TRBJ1-2; D perhaps matches TRBD1 (6 bases). This CDR3 has 13 residues. The germline V gene has CDR1 MGHDK and CDR2 SYGVNS. Trimming left V 6 bases short and J 4 bases short, with 12 bases between. CDR3 in DNA: TGTGCCAGCAGAGGGACAATAGTCTATGGCTACACCTTC. It encodes CASRGTIVYGYTF.